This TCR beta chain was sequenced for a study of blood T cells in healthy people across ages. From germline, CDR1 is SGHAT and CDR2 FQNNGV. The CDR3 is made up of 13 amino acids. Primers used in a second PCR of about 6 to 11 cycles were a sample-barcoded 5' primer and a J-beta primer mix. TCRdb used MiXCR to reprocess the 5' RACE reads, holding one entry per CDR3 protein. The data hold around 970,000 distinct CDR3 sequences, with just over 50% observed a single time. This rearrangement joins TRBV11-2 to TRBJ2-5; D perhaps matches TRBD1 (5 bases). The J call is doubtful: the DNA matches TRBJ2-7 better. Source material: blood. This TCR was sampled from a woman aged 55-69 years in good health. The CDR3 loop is CASRQAAGYEQYF. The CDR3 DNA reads TGTGCCAGCAGACAGGCCGCAGGGTACGAGCAGTACTTC.